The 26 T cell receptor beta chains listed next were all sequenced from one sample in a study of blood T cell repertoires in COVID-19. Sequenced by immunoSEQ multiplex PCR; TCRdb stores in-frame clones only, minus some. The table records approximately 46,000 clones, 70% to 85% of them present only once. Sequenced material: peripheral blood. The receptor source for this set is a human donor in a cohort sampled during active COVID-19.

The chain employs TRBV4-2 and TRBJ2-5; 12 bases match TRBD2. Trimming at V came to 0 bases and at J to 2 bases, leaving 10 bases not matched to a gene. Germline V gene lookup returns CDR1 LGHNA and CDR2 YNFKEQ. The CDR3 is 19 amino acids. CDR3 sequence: CASSQDRTGLAGIQETQYF. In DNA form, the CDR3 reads TGTGCCAGCAGCCAAGATCGAACGGGACTAGCGGGCATTCAAGAGACCCAGTACTTC.

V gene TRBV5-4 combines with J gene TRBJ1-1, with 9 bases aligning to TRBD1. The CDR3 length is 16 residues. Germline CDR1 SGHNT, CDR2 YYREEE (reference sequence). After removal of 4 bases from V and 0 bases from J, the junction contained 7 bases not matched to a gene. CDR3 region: CASSPATGGMNTEAFF. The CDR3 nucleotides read TGTGCCAGCAGCCCAGCAACAGGGGGCATGAACACTGAAGCTTTCTTT.

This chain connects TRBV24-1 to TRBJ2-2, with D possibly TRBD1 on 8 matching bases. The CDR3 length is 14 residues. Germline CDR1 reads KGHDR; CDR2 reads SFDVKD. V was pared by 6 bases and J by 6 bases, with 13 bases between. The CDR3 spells CATSRTGRAGELFF. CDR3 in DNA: TGTGCCACCAGTAGGACAGGGAGGGCCGGGGAGCTGTTTTTT.

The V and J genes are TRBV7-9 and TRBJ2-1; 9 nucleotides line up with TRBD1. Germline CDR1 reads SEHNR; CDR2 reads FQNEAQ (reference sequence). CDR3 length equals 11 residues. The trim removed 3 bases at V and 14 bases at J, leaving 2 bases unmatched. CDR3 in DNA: TGTGCCAGCAGCTTGGGACAGGGTGAGTTCTTC. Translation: CASSLGQGEFF.

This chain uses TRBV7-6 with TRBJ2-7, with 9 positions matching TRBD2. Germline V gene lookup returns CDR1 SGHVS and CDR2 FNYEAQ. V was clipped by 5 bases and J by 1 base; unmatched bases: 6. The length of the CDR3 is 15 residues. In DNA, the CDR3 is TGTGCCAGCAGCCGGGCGGGGGGGGAATCCTACGAGCAGTACTTC. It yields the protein CASSRAGGESYEQYF.

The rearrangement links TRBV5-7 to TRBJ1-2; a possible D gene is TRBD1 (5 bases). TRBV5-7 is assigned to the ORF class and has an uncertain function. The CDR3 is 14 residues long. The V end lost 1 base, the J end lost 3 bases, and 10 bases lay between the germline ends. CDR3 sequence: CASSLPRVDYGYTF. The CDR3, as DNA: TGTGCCAGCAGCTTGCCCAGGGTGGACTATGGCTACACCTTC.

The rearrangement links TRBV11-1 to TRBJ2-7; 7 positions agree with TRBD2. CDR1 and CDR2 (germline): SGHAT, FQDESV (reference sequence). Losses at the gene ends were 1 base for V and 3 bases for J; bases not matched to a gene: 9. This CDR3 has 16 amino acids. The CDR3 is CASSLVPLAANYEQYF. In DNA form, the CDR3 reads TGTGCCAGCAGCTTAGTTCCCCTAGCGGCAAACTACGAGCAGTACTTC.

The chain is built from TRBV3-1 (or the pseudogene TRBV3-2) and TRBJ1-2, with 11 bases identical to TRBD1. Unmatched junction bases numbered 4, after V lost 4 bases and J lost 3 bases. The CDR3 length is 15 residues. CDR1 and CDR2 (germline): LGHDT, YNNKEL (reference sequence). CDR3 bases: TGTGCCAGCAGCCGTGGACAGGGGGCATACTATGGCTACACCTTC. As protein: CASSRGQGAYYGYTF.

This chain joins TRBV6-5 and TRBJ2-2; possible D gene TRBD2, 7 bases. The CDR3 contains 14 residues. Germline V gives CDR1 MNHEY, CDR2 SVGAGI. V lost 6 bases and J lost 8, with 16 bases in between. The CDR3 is CASSKMGGAGELFF. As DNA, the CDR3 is TGTGCCAGCAGCAAGATGGGGGGGGCTGGGGAGCTGTTTTTT.

The CDR3 DNA follows: TGTGCCAGCAGCTCCTATAGGGGCGGCGCGAACACCGGGGAGCTGTTTTTT. This encodes CASSSYRGGANTGELFF. The chain couples TRBV7-8 to TRBJ2-2, with D possibly matching TRBD1 (5 bases). Germline CDR1 SGHVS, CDR2 FQNEAQ. CDR3 length: 17 residues. The V end was cut by 4 bases, the J end by 0 bases, with 15 bases between.

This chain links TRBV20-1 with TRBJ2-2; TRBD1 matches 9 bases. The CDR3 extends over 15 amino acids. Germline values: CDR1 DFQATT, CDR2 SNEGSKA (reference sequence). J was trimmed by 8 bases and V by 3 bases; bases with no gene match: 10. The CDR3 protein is CSASAPDRGSGELFF. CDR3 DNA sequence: TGCAGTGCTAGTGCCCCGGACAGGGGTTCAGGGGAGCTGTTTTTT.

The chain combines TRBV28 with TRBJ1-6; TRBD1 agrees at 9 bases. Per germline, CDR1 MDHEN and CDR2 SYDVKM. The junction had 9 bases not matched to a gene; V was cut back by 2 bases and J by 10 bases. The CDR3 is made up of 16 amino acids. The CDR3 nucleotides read TGTGCCAGCAGTTTACGGGGACAGGGAAGGGAATCACCCCTCCACTTT. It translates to CASSLRGQGRESPLHF.

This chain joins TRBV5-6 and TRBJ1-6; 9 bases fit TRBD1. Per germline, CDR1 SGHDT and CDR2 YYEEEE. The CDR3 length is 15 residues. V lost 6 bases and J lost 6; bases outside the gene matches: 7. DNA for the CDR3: TGTGCCAGCATTTCCTGGGACAGGGTTAATTCACCCCTCCACTTT. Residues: CASISWDRVNSPLHF. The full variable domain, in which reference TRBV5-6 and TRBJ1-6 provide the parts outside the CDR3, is DAGVTQSPTHLIKTRGQQVTLRCSPKSGHDTVSWYQQALGQGPQFIFQYYEEEERQRGNFPDRFSGHQFPNYSSELNVNALLLGDSALYLCASISWDRVNSPLHFGNGTRLTVT.

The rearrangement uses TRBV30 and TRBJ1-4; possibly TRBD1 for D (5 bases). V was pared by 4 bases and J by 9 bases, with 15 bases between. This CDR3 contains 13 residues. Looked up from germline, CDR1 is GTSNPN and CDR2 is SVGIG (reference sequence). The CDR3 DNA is TGTGCCTGGATCGACAGAGCTAACAAAAAACTGTTTTTT. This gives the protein CAWIDRANKKLFF.

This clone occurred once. Here the CDR3 reads CASSLQGTNEKLFF. DNA of the CDR3: TGCGCCAGCAGCCTACAGGGAACTAATGAAAAACTGTTTTTT. The genes are TRBV5-1 and TRBJ1-4, with a tentative D call TRBD1 (6 bases). This CDR3 contains 14 residues. V was shortened by 4 bases and J by 1 base, with 8 bases between the two germline ends. CDR1 and CDR2 from the germline V gene are SGHRS and YFSETQ. Combining the CDR3 with reference TRBV5-1 and TRBJ1-4 gives the whole variable domain KAGVTQTPRYLIKTRGQQVTLSCSPISGHRSVSWYQQTPGQGLQFLFEYFSETQRNKGNFPGRFSGRQFSNSRSEMNVSTLELGDSALYLCASSLQGTNEKLFFGSGTQLSVL.

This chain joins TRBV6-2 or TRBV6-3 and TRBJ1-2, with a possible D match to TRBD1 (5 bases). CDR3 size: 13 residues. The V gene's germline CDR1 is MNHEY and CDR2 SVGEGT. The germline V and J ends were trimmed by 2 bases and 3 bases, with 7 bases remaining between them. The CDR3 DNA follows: TGTGCCAGCAGTTACAGGGACTACTATGGCTACACCTTC. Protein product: CASSYRDYYGYTF.

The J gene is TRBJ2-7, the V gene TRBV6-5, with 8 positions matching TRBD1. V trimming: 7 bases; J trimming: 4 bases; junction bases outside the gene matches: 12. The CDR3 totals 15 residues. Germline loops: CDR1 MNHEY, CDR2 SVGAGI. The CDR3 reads CASNPSGQEMYEQYF. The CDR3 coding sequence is TGTGCCAGCAACCCCTCGGGACAGGAAATGTACGAGCAGTACTTC.

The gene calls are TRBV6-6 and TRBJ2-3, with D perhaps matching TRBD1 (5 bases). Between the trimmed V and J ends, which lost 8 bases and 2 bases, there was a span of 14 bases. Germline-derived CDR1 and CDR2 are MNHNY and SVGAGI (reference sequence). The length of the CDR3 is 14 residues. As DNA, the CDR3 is TGTGCCAGCGTCGCAGGGCCTCTCACAGATACGCAGTATTTT. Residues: CASVAGPLTDTQYF.

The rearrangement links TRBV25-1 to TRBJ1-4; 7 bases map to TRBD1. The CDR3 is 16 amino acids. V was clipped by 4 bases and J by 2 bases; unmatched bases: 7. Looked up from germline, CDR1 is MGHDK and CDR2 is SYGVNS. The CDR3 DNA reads TGTGCCAGCAGTGCCCGAGGGGGCTGGACTAATGAAAAACTGTTTTTT. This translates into CASSARGGWTNEKLFF.

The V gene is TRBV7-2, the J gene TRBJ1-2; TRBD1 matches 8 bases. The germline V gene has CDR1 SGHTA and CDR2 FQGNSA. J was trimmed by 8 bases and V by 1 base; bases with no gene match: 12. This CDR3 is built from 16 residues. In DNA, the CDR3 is TGTGCCAGCAGCTTAGGTGGGACAGGATCCAGCGGGGGCTACACCTTC. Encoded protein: CASSLGGTGSSGGYTF.

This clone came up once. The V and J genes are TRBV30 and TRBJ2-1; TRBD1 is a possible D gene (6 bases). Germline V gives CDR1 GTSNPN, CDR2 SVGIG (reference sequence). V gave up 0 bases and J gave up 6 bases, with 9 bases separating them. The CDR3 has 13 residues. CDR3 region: CAWSVGAFNEQFF. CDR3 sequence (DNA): TGTGCCTGGAGTGTGGGGGCGTTCAATGAGCAGTTCTTC. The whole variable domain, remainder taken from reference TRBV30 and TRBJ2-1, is SQTIHQWPATLVQPVGSPLSLECTVEGTSNPNLYWYRQAAGRGLQLLFYSVGIGQISSEVPQNLSASRPQDRQFILSSKKLLLSDSGFYLCAWSVGAFNEQFFGPGTRLTVL.

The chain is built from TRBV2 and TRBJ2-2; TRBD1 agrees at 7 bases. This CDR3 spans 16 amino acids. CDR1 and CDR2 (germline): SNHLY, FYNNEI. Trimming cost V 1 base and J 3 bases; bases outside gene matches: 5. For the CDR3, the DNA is TGTGCCAGCAGTGAAGGGGTAGGGGGCTACACCGGGGAGCTGTTTTTT. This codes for CASSEGVGGYTGELFF.

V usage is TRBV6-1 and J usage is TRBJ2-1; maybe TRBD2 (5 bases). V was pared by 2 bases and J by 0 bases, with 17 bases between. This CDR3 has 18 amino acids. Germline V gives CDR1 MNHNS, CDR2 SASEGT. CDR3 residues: CASSESLAGMYSYNEQFF. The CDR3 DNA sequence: TGTGCCAGCAGTGAATCTCTAGCCGGGATGTACTCCTACAATGAGCAGTTCTTC.

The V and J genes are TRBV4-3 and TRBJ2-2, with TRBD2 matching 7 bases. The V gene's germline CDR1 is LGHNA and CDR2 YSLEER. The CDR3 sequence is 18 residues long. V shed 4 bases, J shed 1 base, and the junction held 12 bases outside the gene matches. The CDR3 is CASSPDVGRGGNTGELFF. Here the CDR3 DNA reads TGCGCCAGCAGCCCCGATGTAGGGAGGGGCGGGAACACCGGGGAGCTGTTTTTT.

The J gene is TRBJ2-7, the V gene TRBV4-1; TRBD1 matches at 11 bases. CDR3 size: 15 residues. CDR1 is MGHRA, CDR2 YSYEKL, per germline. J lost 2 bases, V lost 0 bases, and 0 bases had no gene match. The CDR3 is CASSQEGQGAYEQYF. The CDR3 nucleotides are TGCGCCAGCAGCCAAGAGGGACAGGGGGCCTACGAGCAGTACTTC.

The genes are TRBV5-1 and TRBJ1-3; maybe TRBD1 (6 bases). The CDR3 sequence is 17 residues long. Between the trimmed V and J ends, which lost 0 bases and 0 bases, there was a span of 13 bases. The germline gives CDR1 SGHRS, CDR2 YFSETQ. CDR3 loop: CASSLAGTLSSGNTIYF. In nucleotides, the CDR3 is TGCGCCAGCAGCTTGGCCGGGACACTGAGCTCTGGAAACACCATATATTTT.